This entry describes one T cell receptor (beta chain). Its cognate antigen is unknown. Germline V gives CDR1 WSHSY, CDR2 SAAADI. The CDR3 has 15 amino acids. V gave up 0 bases and J gave up 3 bases, with 10 bases separating them. This specimen comes from a study of cytomegalovirus exposure and HLA in healthy donors. Study observations and caveats: Fewer N-insertions (relative to the roughly 700-donor mean) were reportedly seen in an Asian-associated ancestry cluster in a later analysis. Cytomegalovirus association was listed for approximately 150 TCR beta chains. Confirmation was obtained in vitro that a few CMV-associated chains are specific for CMV antigens.

Everyone who donated was a healthy bone marrow donor. Vbeta (60) and Jbeta (13) primers were used in the PCR. Some clones are missing from TCRdb's copy, which holds only in-frame ones; the method was immunoSEQ multiplex PCR. This listing includes more than 50,000 clones. The genes are TRBV10-2 and TRBJ2-3; a possible D gene is TRBD2 (5 bases). The clonotype comes from a man younger than 35 in good health and CMV-seropositive. Specimen: PBMCs. CDR3 residues: CASSESPSLTDTQYF. The CDR3, as DNA: TGCGCCAGCAGTGAGTCGCCTAGCTTGACAGATACGCAGTATTTT.